Listed below are T cell receptor beta chains from one sample, sequenced in a study of CD8+ T cells in alopecia areata. Repertoires were generated with immunoSEQ multiplex PCR, while TCRdb's copy carries only in-frame clones and drops some. The table lists under 150,000 clones, approximately 85% of them singletons. The material sequenced was CD8+ T cells sorted from blood, taken at week 4, from a patient treated with tofacitinib. The receptors were gathered from a human donor with alopecia areata. Both conserved end residues are part of each CDR3. D genes are given only for firm matches. Only part of the rows carry a size: once, few, many, or a class if the clone is expanded.

V gene: TRBV2
J gene: TRBJ1-5
D gene: NA
clone size: NA
CDR3 DNA: TGTGCCAGCAGTGATCATGGTGCCATGAATCAGCCCCAGCATTTT
CDR3 protein: CASSDHGAMNQPQHF

V gene: TRBV30
J gene: TRBJ1-6
D gene: NA
clone size: NA
CDR3 DNA: TGTGCCTGTCGTTCCGGGATTAAGGACCACTTT
CDR3 protein: CACRSGIKDHF

V gene: TRBV29-1
J gene: TRBJ2-1
D gene: NA
clone size: NA
CDR3 DNA: TGCAGCGTTAAGGGCGGAGGGCTCGCGAGAGAGCAGTTCTTC
CDR3 protein: CSVKGGGLAREQFF

V gene: TRBV7-9
J gene: TRBJ2-5
D gene: NA
clone size: NA
CDR3 DNA: TGTGCCAGCAGGGCAGGTGATTCTGAAGAGACCCAGTACTTC
CDR3 protein: CASRAGDSEETQYF

V gene: TRBV4-1
J gene: TRBJ2-7
D gene: TRBD1
clone size: few
CDR3 DNA: TGCGCCAGCAGCCAAGGACAGGGGGCCTACGAGCAGTACTTC
CDR3 protein: CASSQGQGAYEQYF

V gene: TRBV9
J gene: TRBJ2-5
D gene: NA
clone size: NA
CDR3 DNA: TGTGCCAGCAGCGTAGTTGGGGGGAGCCAAGAGACCCAGTACTTC
CDR3 protein: CASSVVGGSQETQYF

V gene: TRBV5-8
J gene: TRBJ2-7
D gene: TRBD1
clone size: NA
CDR3 DNA: TGTGCCAGCAGCCCCGGGACAGGGGGCTTCTCCTACGAGCAGTACTTC
CDR3 protein: CASSPGTGGFSYEQYF

V gene: TRBV7-9
J gene: TRBJ1-2
D gene: NA
clone size: NA
CDR3 DNA: TGTGCCAGCAGCGAGACAGGACCGTATGGCTACACCTTC
CDR3 protein: CASSETGPYGYTF

V gene: TRBV13
J gene: TRBJ1-1
D gene: NA
clone size: NA
CDR3 DNA: TGTGCCAGCAGCTTAGTCGGGGGGATCACTGAAGCTTTCTTT
CDR3 protein: CASSLVGGITEAFF

V gene: TRBV2
J gene: TRBJ2-5
D gene: NA
clone size: NA
CDR3 DNA: TGTGCCAGCAGTGAATGGGGGGCGTACCAAGAGACCCAGTACTTC
CDR3 protein: CASSEWGAYQETQYF

V gene: TRBV7-6
J gene: TRBJ1-2
D gene: TRBD1
clone size: NA
CDR3 DNA: TGTGCCAGCAGCTCTGGACAGGGGATTGGGCTCTATGGCTACACCTTC
CDR3 protein: CASSSGQGIGLYGYTF

V gene: TRBV5-4
J gene: TRBJ1-2
D gene: NA
clone size: NA
CDR3 DNA: TGTGCAGGAGGTGAGACCGGAGCTAACTATGGCTACACCTTC
CDR3 protein: CAGGETGANYGYTF

V gene: TRBV7-8
J gene: TRBJ2-1
D gene: NA
clone size: NA
CDR3 DNA: TGTGCCAGCAGCTCCTGGTATGAGCAGTTCTTC
CDR3 protein: CASSSWYEQFF

V gene: TRBV5-4
J gene: TRBJ1-1
D gene: NA
clone size: NA
CDR3 DNA: TGTGCCAGCAGCTTGGCCGATACCAACGAAGCTTTCTTT
CDR3 protein: CASSLADTNEAFF

V gene: TRBV6-4
J gene: TRBJ2-1
D gene: NA
clone size: NA
CDR3 DNA: TGTGCCACCAGGGACACCTACAATGAGCAGTTCTTC
CDR3 protein: CATRDTYNEQFF

V gene: TRBV29-1
J gene: TRBJ2-7
D gene: NA
clone size: few
CDR3 DNA: TGCAGCGTTAGGACATCCCGCTCCTACGAGCAGTACTTC
CDR3 protein: CSVRTSRSYEQYF

V gene: TRBV7-9
J gene: TRBJ2-7
D gene: NA
clone size: NA
CDR3 DNA: TGTGCCAGCAGCTCGCGGGGAGGCGCATCTCTATACGAGCAGTACTTC
CDR3 protein: CASSSRGGASLYEQYF